The 5 T cell receptor beta chains below come from one sample, sequenced in a study of blood T cells in healthy people across ages. Using a J-beta primer mix together with a sample-barcoded 5' primer, a second PCR was run for roughly 6 to 12 cycles. TCRdb itself ran the 5' RACE reads through MiXCR, one entry per CDR3 protein. The profile shows 650,000 or so distinct CDR3 sequences, over 40% of them singletons. The sequencing sample was made of blood. The receptors derive from a woman older than 75 in good health.

V and J are TRBV3-1 and TRBJ2-6; no definite D call. This CDR3 is 16 amino acids long. Germline values: CDR1 LGHDT, CDR2 YNNKEL (reference sequence). V lost 1 base and J 0 bases, leaving 7 bases between the germline ends. The DNA for the CDR3 is TGTGCCAGCAGCCAAGCTTCGATCTCTGGGGCCAACGTCCTGACTTTC. Its protein product is CASSQASISGANVLTF.

CDR3 nucleotides: TGTGCCAGCAGCCAGGAAAGGGGACTCGGGGAAAAACTGTTTTTT. Protein: CASSQERGLGEKLFF. V is TRBV7-8 and J is TRBJ1-4, with a tentative D call TRBD1 (5 bases). This CDR3 comprises 15 residues. Trimming shortened V by 5 bases and J by 8 bases, and 18 bases separated the two germline ends. Germline-derived CDR1 and CDR2 are SGHVS and FQNEAQ.

This clonotype has a handful of counts. V is TRBV9 and J is TRBJ2-1; 9 bases agree with TRBD2. CDR1 is SGDLS, CDR2 YYNGEE, per germline. The CDR3 loop spans 16 amino acids. The J segment lost 3 bases and the V segment lost 3 bases, leaving 7 bases of the junction unmatched. CDR3 region: CASSGLAGVGYNEQFF. For the CDR3, the DNA is TGTGCCAGCAGCGGATTAGCGGGGGTGGGCTACAATGAGCAGTTCTTC.

The chain has TRBV20-1 and TRBJ2-1, with 12 bases aligning to TRBD2. With V trimmed by 2 bases and J by 7 bases, 6 bases remained unmatched. The germline gives CDR1 DFQATT, CDR2 SNEGSKA (reference sequence). The CDR3 is 15 amino acids. The CDR3 sequence: CSARRLAGGQNEQFF. CDR3 coding DNA: TGCAGTGCTAGACGCCTAGCGGGAGGGCAAAATGAGCAGTTCTTC.

This sequence joins TRBV6-6 and TRBJ2-3, with unresolved D. This CDR3 is 14 amino acids long. Per germline, CDR1 MNHNY and CDR2 SVGAGI (reference sequence). V dropped 5 bases and J dropped 6 bases, with 15 bases sitting between them. This CDR3 reads CASSISAVGDTQYF. CDR3 coding DNA: TGTGCCAGCAGTATTTCTGCTGTCGGGGATACGCAGTATTTT.